This TCR beta chain is drawn from a study of CD8+CD57+ T cells in acquired aplastic anemia. Study-wide context: Roughly 3 ug was the average amount of DNA from sorted CD4+ and CD8+ cells. Study-level points and caveats: Patients shared twenty-nine CD8+ CDR3 sequences with controls.

Germline lookup yields CDR1 MGHRA and CDR2 YSYEKL. V gave up 6 bases and J gave up 4 bases; unmatched junction bases: 7. The CDR3 runs 15 residues. Profiles of TCR beta VDJ and CDR3 were generated from a genomic DNA template. TCRdb itself ran the reads through MiXCR, one entry per CDR3 protein. The sample carries over 150,000 distinct CDR3 sequences, almost 50% recorded once. As for this clonotype: No antigen is known for it.

Patients picked for sequencing had shown CD8+CD57+ cell expansion detected by flow cytometry. The receptor was derived from a human donor with aplastic anemia. This chain connects TRBV4-1 to TRBJ2-1; 9 nucleotides agree with TRBD2. The sample comprised sorted CD4+, CD8+, or CD8+CD57+ T cells (not recorded which) from PBMCs. The CDR3 DNA reads TGCGCCAGCAGTGTCAATCTAGCGGGGTACAATGAGCAGTTCTTC. Protein: CASSVNLAGYNEQFF.